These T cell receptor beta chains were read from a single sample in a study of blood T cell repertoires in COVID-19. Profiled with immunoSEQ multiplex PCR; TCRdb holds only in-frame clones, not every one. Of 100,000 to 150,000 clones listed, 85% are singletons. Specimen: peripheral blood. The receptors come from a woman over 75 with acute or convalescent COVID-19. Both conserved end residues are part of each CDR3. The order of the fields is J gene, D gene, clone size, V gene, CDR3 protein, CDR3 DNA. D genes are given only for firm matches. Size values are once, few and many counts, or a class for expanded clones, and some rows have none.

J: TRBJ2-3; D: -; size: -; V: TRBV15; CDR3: CATSRPTGGDTQYF; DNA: TGTGCCACCAGCAGACCCACCGGGGGTGATACGCAGTATTTT
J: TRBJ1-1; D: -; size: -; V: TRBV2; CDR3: CASSKMSSEAFF; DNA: TGTGCCAGCAGTAAAATGAGCTCTGAAGCTTTCTTT
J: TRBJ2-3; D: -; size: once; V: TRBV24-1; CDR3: CATRGRSTDTQYF; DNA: TGTGCCACCCGGGGGAGAAGCACAGATACGCAGTATTTT
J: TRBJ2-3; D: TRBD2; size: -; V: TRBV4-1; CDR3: CASSHPVTSATSTDTQYF; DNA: TGCGCCAGCAGCCATCCGGTGACTAGCGCAACTAGCACAGATACGCAGTATTTT
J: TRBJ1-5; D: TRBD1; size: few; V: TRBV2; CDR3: CASSEAGGVQPQHF; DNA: TGTGCCAGCAGTGAAGCAGGGGGCGTTCAGCCCCAGCATTTT
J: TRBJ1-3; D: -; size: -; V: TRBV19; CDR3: CATNSRGVSGNTIYF; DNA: TGTGCCACCAATTCCAGAGGCGTCTCTGGAAACACCATATATTTT
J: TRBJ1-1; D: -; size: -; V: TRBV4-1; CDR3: CASSVGANTEAFF; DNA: TGCGCCAGCAGCGTGGGGGCTAACACTGAAGCTTTCTTT
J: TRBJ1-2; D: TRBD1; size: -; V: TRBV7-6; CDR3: CASSSLPGVGQGAFNGYTF; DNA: TGTGCCAGCAGCTCCCTCCCTGGCGTCGGACAGGGGGCTTTTAACGGCTACACCTTC
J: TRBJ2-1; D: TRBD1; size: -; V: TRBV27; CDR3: CASSLDRVSYNEQFF; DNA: TGTGCCAGCAGTTTAGACAGGGTGTCCTACAATGAGCAGTTCTTC
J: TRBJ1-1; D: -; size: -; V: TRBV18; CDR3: CASSGGRDTEAFF; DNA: TGTGCCAGCTCAGGGGGCAGGGACACTGAAGCTTTCTTT
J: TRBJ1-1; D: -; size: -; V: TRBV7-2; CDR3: CASRMNQGEAFF; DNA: TGTGCCAGCAGGATGAATCAGGGGGAAGCTTTCTTT
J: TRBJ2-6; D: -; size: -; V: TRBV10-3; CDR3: CAISETSSGANVLTF; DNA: TGTGCCATCAGTGAAACGAGCTCTGGGGCCAACGTCCTGACTTTC
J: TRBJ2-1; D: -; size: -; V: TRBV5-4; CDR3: CASSRRGSNNEQFF; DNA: TGTGCCAGCAGCCGACGAGGGAGTAACAATGAGCAGTTCTTC
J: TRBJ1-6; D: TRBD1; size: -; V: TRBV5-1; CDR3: CASSLGDRANNSPLHF; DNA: TGCGCCAGCAGCTTGGGGGACAGGGCGAATAATTCACCCCTCCACTTT
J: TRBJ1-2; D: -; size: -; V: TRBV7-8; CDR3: CASSPGQTYGYTF; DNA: TGTGCCAGCAGCCCGGGACAAACTTATGGCTACACCTTC
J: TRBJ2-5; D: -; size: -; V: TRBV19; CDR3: CASRQQGRETQYF; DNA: TGTGCCAGTAGGCAACAGGGGAGGGAGACCCAGTACTTC
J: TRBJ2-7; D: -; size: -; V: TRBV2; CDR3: CASSGDRKNSYEQYF; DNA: TGTGCCAGCAGTGGTGACAGAAAAAATTCCTACGAGCAGTACTTC
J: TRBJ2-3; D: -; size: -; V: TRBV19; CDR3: CASNGYLGATDTQYF; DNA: TGTGCCAGTAACGGTTACCTAGGGGCTACAGATACGCAGTATTTT
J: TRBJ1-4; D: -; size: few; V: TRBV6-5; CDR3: CASTRRGDEKLFF; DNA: TGTGCCAGCACCCGGCGGGGGGATGAAAAACTGTTTTTT
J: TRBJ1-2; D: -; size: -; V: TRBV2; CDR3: CASSEPGGYGYTF; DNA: TGTGCCAGCAGTGAGCCCGGCGGCTATGGCTACACCTTC
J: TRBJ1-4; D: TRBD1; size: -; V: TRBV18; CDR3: CASSPNRGLNEKLFF; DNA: TGTGCCAGCTCACCTAACAGGGGGCTGAATGAAAAACTGTTTTTT
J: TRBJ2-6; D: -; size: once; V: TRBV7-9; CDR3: CASRSGVINSGANVLTF; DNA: TGTGCCAGCCGATCCGGGGTCATTAATTCTGGGGCCAACGTCCTGACTTTC
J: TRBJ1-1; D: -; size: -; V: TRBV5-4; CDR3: CASSLGGQQGNTEAFF; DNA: TGTGCCAGCAGCTTGGGGGGACAACAGGGGAACACTGAAGCTTTCTTT
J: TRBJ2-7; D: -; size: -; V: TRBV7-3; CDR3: CASSEQGPAGEQYF; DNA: TGTGCCAGCAGTGAACAGGGACCTGCCGGCGAGCAGTACTTC
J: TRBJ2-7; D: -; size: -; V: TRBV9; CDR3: CASSVGQAWGEYEQYF; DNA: TGTGCCAGCAGCGTAGGACAAGCGTGGGGAGAATACGAGCAGTACTTC
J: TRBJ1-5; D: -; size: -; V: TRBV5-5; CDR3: CASSFTGEQPQHF; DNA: TGTGCCAGCAGCTTCACGGGAGAACAGCCCCAGCATTTT
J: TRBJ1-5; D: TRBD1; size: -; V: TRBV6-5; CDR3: CASRDGQGGQPQHF; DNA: TGTGCCAGCAGAGATGGACAGGGGGGCCAGCCCCAGCATTTT